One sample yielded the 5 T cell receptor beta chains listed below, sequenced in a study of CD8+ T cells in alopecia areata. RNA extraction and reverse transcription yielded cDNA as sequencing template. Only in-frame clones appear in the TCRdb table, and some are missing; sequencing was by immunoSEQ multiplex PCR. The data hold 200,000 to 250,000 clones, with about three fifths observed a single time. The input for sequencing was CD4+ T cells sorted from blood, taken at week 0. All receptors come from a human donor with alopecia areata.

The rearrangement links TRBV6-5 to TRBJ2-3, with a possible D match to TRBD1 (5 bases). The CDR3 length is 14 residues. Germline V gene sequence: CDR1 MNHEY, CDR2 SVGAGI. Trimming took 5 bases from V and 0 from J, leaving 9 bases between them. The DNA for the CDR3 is TGTGCCAGCAGTGTGACAGAGAGCACAGATACGCAGTATTTT. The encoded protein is CASSVTESTDTQYF.

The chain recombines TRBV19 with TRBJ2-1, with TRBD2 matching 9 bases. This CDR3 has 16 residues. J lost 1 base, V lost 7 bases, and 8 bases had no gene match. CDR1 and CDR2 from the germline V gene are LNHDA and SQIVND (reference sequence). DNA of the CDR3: TGTGCCAGTAAGGGCGGGAGGGCCTGGTCCTACAATGAGCAGTTCTTC. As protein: CASKGGRAWSYNEQFF.

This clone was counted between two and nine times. The CDR3 sequence is CASSFSRTDTQYF. The DNA of the CDR3 is TGTGCCAGCAGTTTCTCTAGGACTGATACGCAGTATTTT. The chain couples TRBV6-6 to TRBJ2-3, with D possibly TRBD2 on 5 matching bases. This CDR3 has 13 residues. The V gene lost 4 bases and the J gene lost 6 bases, with 11 bases spanning the gap. From germline, CDR1 is MNHNY and CDR2 SVGAGI (reference sequence).

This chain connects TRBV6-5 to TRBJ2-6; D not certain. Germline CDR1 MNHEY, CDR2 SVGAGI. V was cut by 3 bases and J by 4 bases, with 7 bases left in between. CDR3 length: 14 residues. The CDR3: CASSYSPGANVLTF. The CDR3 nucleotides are TGTGCCAGCAGTTATTCCCCCGGGGCCAACGTCCTGACTTTC.

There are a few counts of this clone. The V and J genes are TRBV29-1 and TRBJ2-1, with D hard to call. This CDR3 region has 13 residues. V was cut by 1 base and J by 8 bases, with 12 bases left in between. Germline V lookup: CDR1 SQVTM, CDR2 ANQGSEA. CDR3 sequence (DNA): TGCAGCGTTGAAGCGGTCCCCGGCCATGAGCAGTTCTTC. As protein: CSVEAVPGHEQFF.